The text below deals with one T cell receptor beta chain. The antigen it recognizes is unknown. No much larger clonotype is one base removed from it; base qualities were not supplied. The record originates from a study of cytomegalovirus exposure and HLA in healthy donors (TCRdb year 2017). Study-wide context: According to an earlier analysis of 450 to 650 of the donors, some 170 million T cells yielded roughly 110 million unique TCR beta sequences and about 300 Gb of sequence data. About 310 gigabases of sequencing data and tens of millions of unique TCR sequences were included in an early release covering roughly 600 HLA-typed donors. Donor age, sex, ethnicity and CMV serostatus were collected together with the repertoire data. All discovery cohort repertoires had been generated on a single sequencing platform. In a later genetic analysis, genome-wide SNP genotypes for 398 of the 666 donors were used, and that subset was treated as a discovery cohort. The number of typed donors differed by locus: about 629-640 for A, B, C, DRB1 and DQB1; about 520 for DQA1; 606 for DPA1; and roughly 470 for DPB1. The study aimed to test whether cataloging public T cell receptors could reveal signatures of past pathogen exposure. Several DR-DQ haplotypes were handled as single units for association and clustering because linkage in the cohort was strong. To predict cytomegalovirus infection status, the study combined high-throughput TCR immunosequencing, statistical association of individual TCRs with disease status, and machine learning. In addition to the first cohort of 666 subjects, a separate validation cohort of under 150 different subjects was used. Across approximately 400 genotyped donors of the cohort, an average of approximately 240,000 unique TCR beta nucleotide sequences per donor were sequenced, and 15% to 20% of those sequences were non-productive. To decide whether each TCR beta V gene segment behaved as functional or pseudogenic, an earlier analysis of nearly 600 of the donors relied on high-throughput TCR beta sequencing. The T cell repertoires of roughly 660 subjects were profiled by immunosequencing and related to cytomegalovirus serostatus. Of the 350 to 400 genotyped donors, 81% fell in the genetic ancestry cluster associated with self-reported Caucasian donors. HLA typing included class I and class II loci at four-digit resolution. A later analysis re-analyzed previously published TCR beta repertoires from approximately 670 donors and added high-resolution HLA genotyping to study TCR occurrence patterns. Rather than drawing on any new phenotypic data, the later analysis identified candidate immune exposures from TCR beta sequences and the way those sequences occurred across donors. General findings and caveats noted by the study authors: According to a later analysis, parvovirus B19, influenza, CMV and Epstein-Barr virus appeared linked to several top co-occurrence clusters. An association between a missense DCLRE1C variant and V-gene and J-gene trimming of TCR beta chains was found in a later genetic analysis and replicated in an independent cohort. Most CMV-associated TCR beta chains appeared to be HLA-restricted in a later analysis, and the HLA associations seemed to be driven largely by CMV exposure. The study gave a list of under 200 TCR beta chains associated with cytomegalovirus. Cytomegalovirus status was reported to be diagnosed by the classifier with high specificity and sensitivity in both the original and validation cohorts. In vitro tests confirmed that a few of the cytomegalovirus-associated TCR beta chains recognize cytomegalovirus antigens. For the cohort, immune exposure information was limited to CMV serostatus. In a later analysis, some 17,000 TCR beta sequences were associated with specific HLA alleles at a false discovery rate of 0.05. When HLA alleles, especially DR and DQ, strongly co-occurred, attributing TCR associations to individual alleles was difficult. An earlier analysis of approximately 600 of the donors showed that most TCR beta V segments appeared in productive rearrangements either about 87% or about 30% of the time, which broadly matched IMGT annotations. The presence/absence analyses assumed that sequencing depth was roughly uniform across donors, and that assumption may not be true. A later genetic analysis reported fewer N-insertions in productive TCRs among donors in an Asian-associated ancestry cluster than the roughly 620-donor mean. Because counts were too low, roughly 16 rarely observed V segments, including chromosome 9 orphons, were left out of the earlier analysis of 500 to 650 of the donors. In a later analysis, TCR association rates were found to vary across HLA loci, with the most associated TCRs seen for DRB1 alleles and the fewest for HLA-C alleles. The authors suggested that the approach could potentially be generalized to other disease states and immunological phenotypes. The cohort was sequenced for TCR beta chains only, and without alpha or paired-chain data the features that could be detected were limited. While some public TCRs were present in many individuals, most TCR sequences turned up only very rarely across donors. Because HLA typing was unavailable for some donors at each locus, only the typed subset was used in association tests. Correlated functional status among segregating V segments might reflect linkage disequilibrium, but an unknown experimental factor could not be ruled out. Some IMGT-functional V segments, including TRBV6-2 and TRBV6-3, could not be told apart with the 87-base-pair reads, so those segments were excluded. A further reported finding was that TCR beta sequences accurately predicted the HLA-A and HLA-B alleles for most subjects in the first cohort. In a later analysis, HLA-associated TCR beta chains were found to be more clonally expanded and to have lower generation probabilities than equally common non-associated chains. A cluster of highly shared sequence variants was judged likely to be a technical artifact of the sequencing pipeline.

The cohort consisted of hundreds of healthy bone marrow donors. All cohort members were sampled while nominally healthy, although unrecorded immune exposures were likely present. The donor tested CMV seronegative, placing the donor among the 350 to 400 seronegative members of the cohort. Each donor provided a peripheral blood sample, and peripheral blood mononuclear cells were used for TCR beta sequencing. Genomic DNA was extracted from the blood cell samples with the Qiagen DNeasy Blood Extraction Kit. Based on the germline V gene, the CDR1 and CDR2 sequences are SGHAT and FQNNGV. Its CDR3 holds 12 amino acids, cysteine through phenylalanine. Only the CDR3 DNA stays, 36 bases, in frame from base 1. V has 7 bases trimmed and J has 4 bases trimmed; junction bases matching no gene number 2. The method was the immunoSEQ multiplex PCR assay. A mixture of 60 forward primers for TCR Vbeta segments and 13 reverse primers for TCR Jbeta segments was used in the multiplex PCR. A multiplex PCR assay on genomic DNA amplified the CDR3 region of rearranged TCR beta genes. On the Illumina HiSeq System, the amplified TCR beta libraries were sequenced as 87-base-pair reads. The source study handled its data this way. In a later analysis, 70 million to 95 million unique TCR beta chains were counted across the roughly 700 repertoires, and around 10 million of these chains were shared by at least two donors. Raw reads were error-corrected and collapsed into unique sequences by a nearest-neighbor algorithm in which closely related sequences were merged to remove PCR and sequencing errors. Alignment of CDR3 sequences to IMGT reference sequences was used to assign V, D and J gene segments. Each retained sequence needed at least a six-nucleotide match to both a V gene segment and a J gene segment. A rearrangement was called productive if the CDR3 had no stop codons and remained in frame with V and J, and every other rearrangement was called non-productive. Following IMGT convention, CDR3 was defined as the stretch from the second conserved V-encoded cysteine up to the conserved J-encoded phenylalanine. The earlier analysis of about 570 of the donors excluded any sequence lacking an unambiguous match to a single V gene segment. An earlier analysis of several hundred of the donors called V segments functional above 56.7% productive rearrangements and segregating when the between-donor standard deviation exceeded 5%. A statistical classification framework was built for diagnosing cytomegalovirus status from the catalog of TCR beta chain sequences. In a later analysis, V and J genes were assigned by comparing TCR nucleotide sequences against IMGT/GENE-DB human TR gene sequences. A later analysis assigned CDR3 sequences and most-parsimonious VDJ recombination scenarios with the TCRdist pipeline. A later analysis defined each TCR beta chain by its CDR3 amino acid sequence plus V-gene family, and excluded reads lacking a unique V-gene family. A later analysis removed roughly 590 highly shared, low-generation-probability nucleotide sequences to deal with suspected cross-contamination and a sequencing artifact. A later analysis calculated a clonal expansion index for each public chain from normalized within-repertoire ranks of inferred template counts. In a later analysis, generation probabilities were computed with a VDJ recombination model fitted to out-of-frame rearrangements, and the resulting probabilities were checked against IGoR. In a later analysis, hypergeometric tests were used to score TCR-TCR, TCR-HLA and TCR-CMV co-occurrence, with a repertoire-size bias correction applied to TCR pairs. In a later analysis, false discovery rates were estimated by permuting HLA or CMV assignments 20 times. A later analysis grouped co-occurring TCRs with DBSCAN, adding TCRdist sequence similarity when clustering within HLA-allele-positive subsets. Co-occurrence clustering excluded repertoires with fewer than 30,000 or more than 120,000 public chains, plus five with anomalous nucleotide sharing. Entries here come from immuneACCESS through TCRdb and include only in-frame sequences with V and J called. Some clones fail to appear in such tables; in the studies checked, an unresolved V gene covers under half of the shortfall, and the cause of the remainder is unknown. V and J calls and clone size are copied from that table; D and trimming were computed from the DNA. This sample holds 200,000 to 250,000 clones; approximately 80% were observed only once. Jointly, the top ten make up more than 0.6% of the sample.

The sequence was obtained from a boy younger than 10 in good health and CMV-seronegative. Sequenced material: PBMCs. The chain was built from TRBV11-2 and TRBJ2-3; 7 of the junction bases match TRBD2. The DNA reads TGTGCCAGCACCCGGGAGGCAGATACGCAGTATTTT. It translates to CASTREADTQYF.